This T cell receptor beta chain was sequenced in a study of blood T cell repertoires in COVID-19. Only in-frame clones appear in the TCRdb table, and some are missing; sequencing was by immunoSEQ multiplex PCR. This sample has roughly 450,000 clones; about nine tenths occur once, and the top ten carry 0.6% to 0.7%. V shed 3 bases and J shed 0 bases, with 18 bases lying between them. Germline CDR1 reads MNHEY; CDR2 reads SMNVEV (reference sequence). The CDR3 runs 18 residues. Donors of Cohort 3 who recovered were those that had two negative PCRs, clearance, or symptom resolution. The specimen sequenced was PBMCs or T cells enriched from blood (not recorded which). The V gene is TRBV27, the J gene TRBJ2-1; the D gene is possibly TRBD2 (7 bases). The source is a man aged 18 to 29 who had recovered from COVID-19. As DNA, the CDR3 is TGTGCCAGCAGTTTTGACGGGGCGGGGGCCAACTCCTACAATGAGCAGTTCTTC. It codes for CASSFDGAGANSYNEQFF.